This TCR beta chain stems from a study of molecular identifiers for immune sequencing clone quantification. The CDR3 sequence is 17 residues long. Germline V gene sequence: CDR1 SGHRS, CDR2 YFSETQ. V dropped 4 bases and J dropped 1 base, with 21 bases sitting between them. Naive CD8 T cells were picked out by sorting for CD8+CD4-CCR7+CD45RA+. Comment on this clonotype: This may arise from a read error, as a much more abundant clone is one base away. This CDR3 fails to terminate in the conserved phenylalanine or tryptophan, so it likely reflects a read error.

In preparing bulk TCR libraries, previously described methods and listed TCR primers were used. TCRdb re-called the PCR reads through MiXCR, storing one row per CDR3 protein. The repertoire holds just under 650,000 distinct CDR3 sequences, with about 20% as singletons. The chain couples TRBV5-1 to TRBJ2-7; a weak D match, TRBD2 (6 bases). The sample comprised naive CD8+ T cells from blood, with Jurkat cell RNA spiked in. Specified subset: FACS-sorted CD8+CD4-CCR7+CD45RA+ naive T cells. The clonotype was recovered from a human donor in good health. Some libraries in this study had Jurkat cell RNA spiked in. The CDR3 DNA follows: TGCGCCAGCAGCCCGGGACTCCTGAACGAACTATCCTACGAGCAGTACCTC. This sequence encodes CASSPGLLNELSYEQYL.